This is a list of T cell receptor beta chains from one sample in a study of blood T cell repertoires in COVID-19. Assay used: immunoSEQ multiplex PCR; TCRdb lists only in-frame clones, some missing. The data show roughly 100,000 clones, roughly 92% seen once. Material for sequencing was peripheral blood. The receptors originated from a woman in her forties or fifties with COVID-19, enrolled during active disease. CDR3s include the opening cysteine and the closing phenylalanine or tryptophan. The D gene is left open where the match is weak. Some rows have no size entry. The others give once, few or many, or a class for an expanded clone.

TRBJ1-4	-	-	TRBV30	TGTGCCTGGAGTCCCTCCTCCCATGAAAAACTGTTTTTT	CAWSPSSHEKLFF
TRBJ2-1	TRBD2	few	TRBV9	TGTGCCAGCAGCCCCCGTAGTGTAGCGGGGGGCGGTGGTGAGCAGTTCTTC	CASSPRSVAGGGGEQFF
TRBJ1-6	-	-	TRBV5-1	TGCGCCAGCAGCTACTTTTTAGGGGCGAATAATTCACCCCTCCACTTT	CASSYFLGANNSPLHF
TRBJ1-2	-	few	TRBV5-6	TGTGCCAGCAGCTCAGTCAGGGGCTATGGCTACACCTTC	CASSSVRGYGYTF
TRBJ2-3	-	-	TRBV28	TGTGCCAGCAGCGCCCCTTCGACAGCTAGCACAGATACGCAGTATTTT	CASSAPSTASTDTQYF
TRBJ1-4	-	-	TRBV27	TGTGCCAGCAGCCCTCAGTGGGGCGGTAAACTGTTTTTT	CASSPQWGGKLFF
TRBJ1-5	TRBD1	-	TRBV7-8	TGTGCCAGCAGCTTAGCCGGACAGGGGGACCAGCCCCAGCATTTT	CASSLAGQGDQPQHF
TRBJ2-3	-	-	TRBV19	TGTGCCAGTAGTATCTTCGGTACGAGTACGCAGTATTTT	CASSIFGTSTQYF
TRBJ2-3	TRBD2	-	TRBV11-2	TGTGCCAGCACCGTATCCCTAGCGGGGGCTAGGGGCACAGATACGCAGTATTTT	CASTVSLAGARGTDTQYF
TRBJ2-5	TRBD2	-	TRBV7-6	TGTGCCAGCAGCTTAGGGGCGGGGGGGCCACAAGAGACCCAGTACTTC	CASSLGAGGPQETQYF
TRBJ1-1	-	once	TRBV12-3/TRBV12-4	TGTGCCAGCAGTCCTCAGGGGAATGAAGCTTTCTTT	CASSPQGNEAFF
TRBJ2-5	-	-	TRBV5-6	TGTGCCAGCAGCTTGGGGGGAGGCACCCAGTACTTC	CASSLGGGTQYF
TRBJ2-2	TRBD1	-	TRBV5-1	TGCGCCAGCAGCAGACGGACAGGGACAAACACCGGGGAGCTGTTTTTT	CASSRRTGTNTGELFF
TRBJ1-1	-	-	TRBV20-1	TGCAGTGCCTCCGTACAGAGTGAAGCTTTCTTT	CSASVQSEAFF
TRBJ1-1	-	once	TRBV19	TGTGCCAGTAGTATGAGCCTGGGGGGCACTGAAGCTTTCTTT	CASSMSLGGTEAFF
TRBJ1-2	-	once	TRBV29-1	TGCAGCGTTGCCATGCTGGAACAGGGCCGATTTTTCCTTGGGTATGGCTACACCTTC	CSVAMLEQGRFFLGYGYTF
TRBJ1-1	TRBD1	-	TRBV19	TGTGCCAGTACTCCAGGGGGGAACACTGAAGCTTTCTTT	CASTPGGNTEAFF
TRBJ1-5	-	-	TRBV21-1	TGTGCCAGCAGCAAGGGGACACTGGTCTATAGCAATCAGCCCCAGCATTTT	CASSKGTLVYSNQPQHF
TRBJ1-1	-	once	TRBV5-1	TGCGCCAGCAGCTACGCTAACCTAAACACTGAAGCTTTCTTT	CASSYANLNTEAFF
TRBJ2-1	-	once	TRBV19	TGTGCCAGTAGTCTTAGCGGCAGCTCCTACAATGAGCAGTTCTTC	CASSLSGSSYNEQFF
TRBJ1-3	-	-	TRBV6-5	TGTGCCAGCAGTACCCTCGGGGGAGCAGGAAACACCATATATTTT	CASSTLGGAGNTIYF
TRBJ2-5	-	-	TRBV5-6	TGTGCCAGCAGCTTCCAGGAGACCCAGTACTTC	CASSFQETQYF
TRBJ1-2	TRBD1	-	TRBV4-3	TGCGCCAGCAGCCAGGGGACAGGGGGCTGGTATGGCTACACCTTC	CASSQGTGGWYGYTF
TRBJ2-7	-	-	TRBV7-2	TGTGCCAGCAGCTTAGCGGGGGCTGCCTACGAGCAGTACTTC	CASSLAGAAYEQYF
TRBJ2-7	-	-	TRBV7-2	TGTGCCAGCAGCTTAGTGTCCCAGGGGCCCCCTTACGAGCAGTACTTC	CASSLVSQGPPYEQYF
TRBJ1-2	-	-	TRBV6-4	TGTGCCAGCAGTGACTCCCGGGGTTATGGCTACACCTTC	CASSDSRGYGYTF
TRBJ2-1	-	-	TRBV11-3	TGTGCCAGCAGCTCCAGGGACAAGACCTACAATGAGCAGTTCTTC	CASSSRDKTYNEQFF
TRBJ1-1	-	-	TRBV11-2	TGTGCCAGCAGCTTAGTCGAGGAGGCTTTCTTT	CASSLVEEAFF
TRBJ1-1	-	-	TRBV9	TGTGCCAGCAGCCCCCGACGGGGAACTGAAGCTTTCTTT	CASSPRRGTEAFF
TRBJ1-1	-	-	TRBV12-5	TGTGCTAGTGGTTTGGAGCAGGGGACTGAAGCTTTCTTT	CASGLEQGTEAFF
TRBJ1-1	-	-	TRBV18	TGTGCCAGCTCACCTAAATCAGGTACTGAAGCTTTCTTT	CASSPKSGTEAFF
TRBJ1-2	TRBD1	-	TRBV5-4	TGTGCCAGCAGCTCAGGACAGGGAGTCTATGGCTACACCTTC	CASSSGQGVYGYTF
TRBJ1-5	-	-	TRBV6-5	TGTGCCAGTAGGGACCCGGGGGGCAATCAGCCCCAGCATTTT	CASRDPGGNQPQHF
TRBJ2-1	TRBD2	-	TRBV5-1	TGCGCCAGCAGCTCGGGACTAGCGGGGATTCTCTTGAACAATGAGCAGTTCTTC	CASSSGLAGILLNNEQFF
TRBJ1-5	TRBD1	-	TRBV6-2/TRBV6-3	TGTGCCAGCAGTGCTGACAGGGGTCAGCCCCAGCATTTT	CASSADRGQPQHF
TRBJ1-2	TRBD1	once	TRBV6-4	TGTGCCAGCAGTGAAAGAATCCAGGGGGCATATGGCTACACCTTC	CASSERIQGAYGYTF
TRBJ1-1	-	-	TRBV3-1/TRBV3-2	TGTGCCAGCAGCCAAGAGCAGGCTCTCGGGGGCACTGAAGCTTTCTTT	CASSQEQALGGTEAFF
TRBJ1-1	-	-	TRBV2	TGTGCCAGGGAACAGATGAACACTGAAGCTTTCTTT	CAREQMNTEAFF
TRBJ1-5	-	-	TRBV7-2	TGTGCCAGCAGCTTAGCCGGGACAAGAAACGGTCAGCCCCAGCATTTT	CASSLAGTRNGQPQHF
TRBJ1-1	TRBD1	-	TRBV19	TGTGCCAGTAGTATTCCCAGGGGGCTGCACACTGAAGCTTTCTTT	CASSIPRGLHTEAFF
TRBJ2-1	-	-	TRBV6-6	TGTGCCAGCAGTTATTCCGGGACATACAATGAGCAGTTCTTC	CASSYSGTYNEQFF
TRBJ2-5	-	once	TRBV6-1	TGTGCCAGCAGTGAAGCGCGGCGGGGTCCGGAGACCCAGTACTTC	CASSEARRGPETQYF
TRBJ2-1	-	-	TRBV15	TGTGCCACCAGCAGAGGGGAGAATGAGCAGTTCTTC	CATSRGENEQFF
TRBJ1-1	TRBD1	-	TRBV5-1	TGCGCCAGCAGCTTGGGATCATGGCAGGGGGTTAGAGGGACTGAAGCTTTCTTT	CASSLGSWQGVRGTEAFF
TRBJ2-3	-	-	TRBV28	TGTGCCAGCAGTCTCGGGACTGGGGGAGATACGCAGTATTTT	CASSLGTGGDTQYF
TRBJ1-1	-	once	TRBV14	TGTGCCAGCAGCCAAGATCAAAACACTGAAGCTTTCTTT	CASSQDQNTEAFF
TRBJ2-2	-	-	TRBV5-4	TGTGCCAGCAGCCTTCCGTTGAACACCGGGGAGCTGTTTTTT	CASSLPLNTGELFF
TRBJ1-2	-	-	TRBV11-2	TGTGCCAGCAGCCCCAAAACCCCCTCAGGGGATGGCTACACCTTC	CASSPKTPSGDGYTF
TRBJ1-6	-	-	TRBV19	TGTGCCAGTAGTACCCTGAGAGGGAATTCACCCCTCCACTTT	CASSTLRGNSPLHF
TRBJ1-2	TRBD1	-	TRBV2	TGTGCCAGCAGTGACCCGGGACAGCTGATCTACACCTTC	CASSDPGQLIYTF
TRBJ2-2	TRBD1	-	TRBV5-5	TGTGCCAGCAGCTGGGACAGGGTTCCGGCCGAAATAAACACCGGGGAGCTGTTTTTT	CASSWDRVPAEINTGELFF
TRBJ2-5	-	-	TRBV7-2	TGTGCCAGCAGCTTTACAGGGAAGACCCAGTACTTC	CASSFTGKTQYF
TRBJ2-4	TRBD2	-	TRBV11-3	TGTGCCAGCAGCTTAGACTCCGGGACTAGCGGGGGGAGGTTGAACATTCAGTACTTC	CASSLDSGTSGGRLNIQYF
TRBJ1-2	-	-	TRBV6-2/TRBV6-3	TGTGCCAGCAGTTACTCTTCGGTTAACTATGGCTACACCTTC	CASSYSSVNYGYTF
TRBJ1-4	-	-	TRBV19	TGTGCCAGTAGTATAAGGAGCGAAAAACTGTTTTTT	CASSIRSEKLFF
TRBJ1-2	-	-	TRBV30	TGTGCCTGGAGTTCAGGGGTCGGCTATGGCTACACCTTC	CAWSSGVGYGYTF
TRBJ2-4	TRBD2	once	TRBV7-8	TGTGCCAGCAGCTTCGGGGGGGCCCAAAACATTCAGTACTTC	CASSFGGAQNIQYF
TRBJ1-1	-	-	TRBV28	TGTGCCAGCGCCCAACCCCGGGAGGTGAACACTGAAGCTTTCTTT	CASAQPREVNTEAFF
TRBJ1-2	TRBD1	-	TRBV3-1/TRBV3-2	TGTGCCAGCAGCCAAGGTCTCGGGACAGCCCATGGCTACACCTTC	CASSQGLGTAHGYTF
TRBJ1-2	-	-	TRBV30	TGTGCCTGGAGTGTATCTCTCCCGAGGGGCTACACCTTC	CAWSVSLPRGYTF